The 30 T cell receptor beta chains reported below all come from one sample, sequenced in a study of cytomegalovirus exposure and HLA in healthy donors. Primers included in the PCR were 60 Vbeta and 13 Jbeta primers. Sequencing was performed with immunoSEQ multiplex PCR; in TCRdb, only in-frame clones are kept and a portion is missing. The sample shows approximately 100,000 clones, nearly 80% of them seen only once. The specimen was PBMCs. The receptors derive from a man in his 60s in good health and CMV-seropositive.

This clone has just one count. The chain carries TRBV2 and TRBJ2-1; 13 nucleotides line up with TRBD2. This CDR3 is built from 15 residues. Germline V gives CDR1 SNHLY, CDR2 FYNNEI. V was clipped by 5 bases and J by 4 bases; unmatched bases: 2. CDR3 loop: CASSLTSGGYNEQFF. The CDR3, as DNA: TGTGCCAGCAGTCTGACTAGCGGGGGGTACAATGAGCAGTTCTTC.

The rearrangement joins TRBV11-2 to TRBJ1-5; D is uncertain. The germline CDR1 and CDR2 sequences are SGHAT and FQNNGV. V lost 1 base, J lost 5 bases, and 6 bases lay in between. The CDR3 is 13 amino acids. The CDR3 DNA is TGTGCCAGCAGCTTAGCCCTATATCAGCCCCAGCATTTT. It yields the protein CASSLALYQPQHF.

The chain is built from TRBV14 and TRBJ2-5; no definite D call. The end of the DNA fits TRBJ2-7 better, so the J call may be wrong. There are 13 residues in the CDR3. The germline V gene has CDR1 SGHDN and CDR2 FVKESK. In DNA form, the CDR3 reads TGTGCCAGCAGCCAAATGGGCATATCCGAGCAGTACTTC. Its translation is CASSQMGISEQYF.

The gene calls are TRBV29-1 and TRBJ2-7; possible D gene TRBD2, 7 bases. V was clipped by 7 bases and J by 6 bases, with 19 bases between them. Germline CDR1 reads SQVTM; CDR2 reads ANQGSEA. CDR3 size: 13 residues. CDR3 DNA: TGCAGCGCCCTAGAGGGGGGGTTGGGCGAGCAGTACTTC. Translating gives CSALEGGLGEQYF.

This chain uses TRBV4-1 with TRBJ2-7; D unresolved. This CDR3 contains 12 residues. Deletions cut 0 bases from V and 6 bases from J, with 6 bases between. Germline-derived CDR1 and CDR2 are MGHRA and YSYEKL. The CDR3 here is CASSQDLVEQYF. CDR3 DNA: TGCGCCAGCAGCCAAGATCTTGTCGAGCAGTACTTC.

This chain links TRBV27 with TRBJ2-1; 10 bases match TRBD1. The CDR3 totals 14 residues. V gave up 7 bases and J gave up 6 bases; unmatched junction bases: 6. Germline V gives CDR1 MNHEY, CDR2 SMNVEV (reference sequence). Here the CDR3 reads CASNRDRGINEQFF. The CDR3 DNA reads as TGTGCCAGCAACCGGGACAGGGGAATCAATGAGCAGTTCTTC.

The chain recombines TRBV5-6 with TRBJ1-2; tentative D call: TRBD1 (5 bases). CDR3 length equals 15 residues. Germline loops: CDR1 SGHDT, CDR2 YYEEEE. Trimming removed 4 bases at V and 0 bases at J, with 13 bases between. The CDR3 coding sequence is TGTGCCAGCAGCCCGGCGGGGGTCTCTAACTATGGCTACACCTTC. Translation: CASSPAGVSNYGYTF.

The chain combines TRBV11-2 with TRBJ1-2; 9 positions match TRBD1. CDR1 and CDR2 from the germline V gene are SGHAT and FQNNGV. With 4 bases clipped from V and 3 bases from J, the junction kept 6 bases outside the gene matches. The CDR3 sequence is 15 residues long. CDR3 sequence reads: CASSSPTGGYYGYTF. In nucleotides, the CDR3 is TGTGCCAGCAGCTCCCCGACAGGGGGATACTATGGCTACACCTTC.

This chain connects TRBV18 to TRBJ2-1; D may be TRBD1 (5 bases). CDR1 KGHSH and CDR2 LQKENI come from the germline V gene. With 6 bases removed from V and 15 bases from J, the gap between germline ends came to 21 bases. The CDR3 extends over 13 amino acids. In DNA, the CDR3 is TGTGCCAGCTCCCCGACAGATTCCCTGCAATGGTTCTTC. It codes for CASSPTDSLQWFF.

The chain combines TRBV19 with TRBJ1-4; 9 bases line up with TRBD1. Germline V gene data show CDR1 as LNHDA and CDR2 as SQIVND (reference sequence). After removal of 6 bases from V and 6 bases from J, the junction contained 2 bases not matched to a gene. The CDR3 length is 13 residues. This CDR3 reads CASRGQGDEKLFF. CDR3 DNA: TGTGCCAGTAGGGGACAGGGCGATGAAAAACTGTTTTTT.

The chain couples TRBV7-2 to TRBJ1-5; D gene ambiguous. V lost 5 bases, J lost 10 bases, and 18 bases lay in between. The CDR3 is made up of 14 amino acids. Germline CDR1 and CDR2: SGHTA and FQGNSA. The CDR3 reads CASSPGLAGLPQHF. CDR3 DNA sequence: TGTGCCAGCAGCCCAGGACTTGCAGGCCTACCCCAGCATTTT.

V usage is TRBV19 and J usage is TRBJ2-5, with 12 bases identical to TRBD2. The CDR3 sequence is 16 residues long. Looked up from germline, CDR1 is LNHDA and CDR2 is SQIVND (reference sequence). V lost 5 bases to trimming and J lost 2 bases; unmatched junction nucleotides: 6. CDR3 DNA: TGTGCCAGTAGTCGGACTAGCGGGGCGCTTCAAGAGACCCAGTACTTC. Residues: CASSRTSGALQETQYF.

This clone was detected ten times or more. This chain links TRBV11-2 with TRBJ2-7; 7 positions match TRBD1. The CDR3 sequence is 15 residues long. CDR1 SGHAT and CDR2 FQNNGV come from the germline V gene. The J segment lost 2 bases and the V segment lost 4 bases, leaving 8 bases of the junction unmatched. The CDR3 DNA reads as TGTGCCAGCAGCTACCTGACAGGGATGGCCTACGAGCAGTACTTC. This sequence encodes CASSYLTGMAYEQYF.

The chain has TRBV19 and TRBJ1-2; D perhaps matches TRBD1 (6 bases). Trimming stripped 3 bases from V and 2 bases from J, with 10 bases between. This CDR3 is 14 amino acids long. Germline V gene sequence: CDR1 LNHDA, CDR2 SQIVND (reference sequence). This chain's CDR3 is CASSMVGQNYGYTF. The DNA for the CDR3 is TGTGCCAGTAGTATGGTTGGACAGAACTATGGCTACACCTTC.

This chain joins TRBV4-1 and TRBJ2-7, with 13 nucleotides matching TRBD2. Germline V gene data show CDR1 as MGHRA and CDR2 as YSYEKL. V shed 5 bases, J shed 5 bases, and the junction held 3 bases outside the gene matches. This CDR3 spans 14 amino acids. In DNA, the CDR3 is TGCGCCAGCAGCACTAGCGGGGGGGCCCACGAGCAGTACTTC. Amino acids: CASSTSGGAHEQYF.

The chain joins TRBV9 to TRBJ1-3, with 7 bases identical to TRBD1. Germline lookup yields CDR1 SGDLS and CDR2 YYNGEE. Trimming at V came to 1 base and at J to 0 bases, leaving 7 bases not matched to a gene. CDR3 size: 17 residues. CDR3 sequence (DNA): TGTGCCAGCAGCGTATTACAGGGGTTCAGCTCTGGAAACACCATATATTTT. Its translation: CASSVLQGFSSGNTIYF. The full variable domain, its missing parts supplied by reference TRBV9 and TRBJ1-3, is DSGVTQTPKHLITATGQRVTLRCSPRSGDLSVYWYQQSLDQGLQFLIQYYNGEERAKGNILERFSAQQFPDLHSELNLSSLELGDSALYFCASSVLQGFSSGNTIYFGEGSWLTVV.

This rearrangement joins TRBV9 to TRBJ1-6; D is unresolved. V was trimmed by 0 bases and J by 6 bases, leaving 13 bases between them. The length of the CDR3 is 16 residues. The V gene's germline CDR1 is SGDLS and CDR2 YYNGEE. The CDR3 sequence is CASSVAAADLNSPLHF. The CDR3 DNA reads TGTGCCAGCAGCGTAGCCGCGGCAGACCTTAATTCACCCCTCCACTTT.

This rearrangement joins TRBV7-6 to TRBJ1-2; 9 bases map to TRBD1. Germline trimming cut 4 bases from V and 3 bases from J; bases unmatched to any gene: 6. Germline V lookup: CDR1 SGHVS, CDR2 FNYEAQ. The CDR3 covers 15 residues. The CDR3 DNA is TGTGCCAGCAGCTCGACAGGGGGATCCGACTATGGCTACACCTTC. Translation gives CASSSTGGSDYGYTF.

V is TRBV7-6 and J is TRBJ2-7, with 13 bases matching TRBD2. CDR1 and CDR2 (germline): SGHVS, FNYEAQ. Unmatched junction bases numbered 16, after V lost 5 bases and J lost 3 bases. The CDR3 loop spans 19 amino acids. CDR3 in DNA: TGTGCCAGCAGCCCCCTGGGACTAGCGGGGCCCGCTGGGGGCTACGAGCAGTACTTC. Translation gives CASSPLGLAGPAGGYEQYF. The full variable domain, in which reference TRBV7-6 and TRBJ2-7 provide the parts outside the CDR3, is GAGVSQSPRYKVTKRGQDVALRCDPISGHVSLYWYRQALGQGPEFLTYFNYEAQQDKSGLPNDRFSAERPEGSISTLTIQRTEQRDSAMYRCASSPLGLAGPAGGYEQYFGPGTRLTVT.

The V gene is TRBV19, the J gene TRBJ2-7; D ambiguous. The CDR3 totals 14 residues. CDR1 and CDR2 (germline): LNHDA, SQIVND (reference sequence). V was trimmed by 10 bases and J by 3 bases, leaving 19 bases between them. The CDR3 spells CATSSQATYYEQYF. CDR3 nucleotides: TGTGCCACCAGTTCCCAGGCGACCTACTACGAGCAGTACTTC. Full variable domain (outside the CDR3, taken from reference TRBV19 and TRBJ2-7): DGGITQSPKYLFRKEGQNVTLSCEQNLNHDAMYWYRQDPGQGLRLIYYSQIVNDFQKGDIAEGYSVSREKKESFPLTVTSAQKNPTAFYLCATSSQATYYEQYFGPGTRLTVT.

The genes are TRBV7-9 and TRBJ1-4; 7 nucleotides align to TRBD1. This CDR3 has 17 amino acids. Per the germline V gene, CDR1 is SEHNR and CDR2 is FQNEAQ (reference sequence). After removal of 3 bases from V and 0 bases from J, the junction contained 7 bases not matched to a gene. In DNA, the CDR3 is TGTGCCAGCAGCTTGAGGGGACAGAATCCAACTAATGAAAAACTGTTTTTT. Protein sequence: CASSLRGQNPTNEKLFF.

Notes on this clone: Distinct nucleotide sequences in the sample also encode this CDR3. The rearrangement links TRBV25-1 to TRBJ2-7, with D possibly being TRBD2 (6 bases). This CDR3 has 15 amino acids. From germline, CDR1 is MGHDK and CDR2 SYGVNS. Deletions cut 6 bases from V and 4 bases from J, with 19 bases between. The CDR3 nucleotides read TGTGCCAGCAGCCTCTTGGGGGGTCGGCCATACGAGCAGTACTTC. This codes for CASSLLGGRPYEQYF.

Worth noting for this clone: Since a far larger clone is one base different, this is likely a read error. The chain links TRBV5-1 to TRBJ2-7; TRBD2 agrees at 10 bases. The J segment lost 7 bases and the V segment lost 0 bases, leaving 7 bases of the junction unmatched. The CDR3 is made up of 15 amino acids. Germline lookup yields CDR1 SGHRS and CDR2 YFSETQ. The CDR3 here is CASSLELAGAPEQYF. The CDR3 DNA follows: TGCGCCAGCAGCTTGGAGCTAGCGGGGGCCCCGGAGCAGTACTTC.

Concerning this clone itself: The conserved closing phenylalanine or tryptophan is absent in this CDR3, likely reflecting a read error. The chain uses TRBV13 and TRBJ1-2; the match to TRBD1 covers 8 bases. Per the germline V gene, CDR1 is PRHDT and CDR2 is FYEKMQ (reference sequence). The CDR3 length is 16 residues. V dropped 0 bases and J dropped 6; count of bases not matched to a gene: 9. The CDR3 bases are TGTGCCAGCAGCTTAGGCCGGACAGGGCGGTTTAATGGCTACACCCTC. Amino acid sequence: CASSLGRTGRFNGYTL.

CDR3 loop: CASSSVQGTGELFF. The CDR3 DNA is TGCGCCAGCAGCTCGGTACAGGGAACCGGGGAGCTGTTTTTT. The chain joins TRBV5-1 to TRBJ2-2; TRBD1 is a possible D gene (6 bases). CDR1 is SGHRS and CDR2 is YFSETQ in the germline V gene. The length of the CDR3 is 14 residues. Trimming removed 3 bases from V and 5 bases from J, with 11 bases in between. Drawing the rest from reference TRBV5-1 and TRBJ2-2, the complete variable domain is KAGVTQTPRYLIKTRGQQVTLSCSPISGHRSVSWYQQTPGQGLQFLFEYFSETQRNKGNFPGRFSGRQFSNSRSEMNVSTLELGDSALYLCASSSVQGTGELFFGEGSRLTVL.

The rearrangement uses TRBV27 and TRBJ2-5; the D gene is possibly TRBD2 (7 bases). Germline CDR1 reads MNHEY; CDR2 reads SMNVEV (reference sequence). CDR3 size: 14 residues. The V end lost 5 bases, the J end lost 5 bases, and 15 bases lay between the germline ends. CDR3 in DNA: TGTGCCAGCAGTATCCAGGGGAGGGCGGAGACCCAGTACTTC. Protein product: CASSIQGRAETQYF.

The V gene is TRBV9, the J gene TRBJ1-4; 7 bases are shared with TRBD1. The CDR3 is made up of 14 amino acids. Trimming cost V 3 bases and J 1 base; bases outside gene matches: 0. Germline CDR1 reads SGDLS; CDR2 reads YYNGEE. The CDR3 coding sequence is TGTGCCAGCAGCGGGACAGGAACTAATGAAAAACTGTTTTTT. Protein product: CASSGTGTNEKLFF. The complete variable domain, with remaining parts taken from reference TRBV9 and TRBJ1-4, reads DSGVTQTPKHLITATGQRVTLRCSPRSGDLSVYWYQQSLDQGLQFLIQYYNGEERAKGNILERFSAQQFPDLHSELNLSSLELGDSALYFCASSGTGTNEKLFFGSGTQLSVL.

In DNA form, the CDR3 reads TGTGCCAGCAGCAAGTCCGGGACAGTTTTCTACGAGCAGTACTTC. This codes for CASSKSGTVFYEQYF. The V gene is TRBV5-6, the J gene TRBJ2-7, with 7 bases fitting TRBD1. The CDR3 extends over 15 amino acids. The germline V gene has CDR1 SGHDT and CDR2 YYEEEE. V was pared by 4 bases and J by 3 bases, with 10 bases of the junction left unmatched.

CDR3 DNA: TGCGCCAGCAGGCTAGCGGGGCAAGAGACCCAGTACTTC. This encodes CASRLAGQETQYF. The chain is built from TRBV5-1 and TRBJ2-5; 9 bases agree with TRBD2. Trimming cost V 5 bases and J 2 bases; bases outside gene matches: 1. There are 13 residues in the CDR3. Germline loops: CDR1 SGHRS, CDR2 YFSETQ.

The V call is TRBV4-1, the J call TRBJ2-5; TRBD2 is a possible D gene (6 bases). The V gene lost 4 bases and the J gene lost 2 bases, with 17 bases spanning the gap. The germline V gene encodes CDR1 MGHRA and CDR2 YSYEKL. This CDR3 is built from 16 residues. Here the CDR3 reads CASSPPGLGGQETQYF. As DNA, the CDR3 is TGCGCCAGCAGCCCTCCGGGCCTCGGGGGACAAGAGACCCAGTACTTC.